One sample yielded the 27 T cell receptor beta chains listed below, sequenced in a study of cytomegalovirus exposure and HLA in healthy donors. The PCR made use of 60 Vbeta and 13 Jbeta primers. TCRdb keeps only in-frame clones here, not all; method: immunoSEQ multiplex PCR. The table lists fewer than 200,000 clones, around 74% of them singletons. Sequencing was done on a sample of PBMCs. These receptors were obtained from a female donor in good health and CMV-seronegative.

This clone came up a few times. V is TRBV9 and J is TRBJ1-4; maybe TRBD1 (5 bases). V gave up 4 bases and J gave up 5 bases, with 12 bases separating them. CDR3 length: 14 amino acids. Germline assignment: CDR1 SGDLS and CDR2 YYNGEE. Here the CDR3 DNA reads TGTGCCAGCAGCCAGGGCGGACTAAATGAAAAACTGTTTTTT. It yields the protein CASSQGGLNEKLFF.

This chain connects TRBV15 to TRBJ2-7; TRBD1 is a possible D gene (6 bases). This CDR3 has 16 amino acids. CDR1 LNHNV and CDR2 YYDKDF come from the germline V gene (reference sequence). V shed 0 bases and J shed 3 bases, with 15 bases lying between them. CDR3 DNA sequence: TGTGCCACCAGCAGAGATCCAACGACAGGACTCTACGAGCAGTACTTC. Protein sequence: CATSRDPTTGLYEQYF.

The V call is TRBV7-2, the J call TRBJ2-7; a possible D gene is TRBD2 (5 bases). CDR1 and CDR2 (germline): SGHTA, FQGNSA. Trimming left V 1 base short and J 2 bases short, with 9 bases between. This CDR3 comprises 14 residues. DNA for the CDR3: TGTGCCAGCAGCTTAGAGAGGGTACCCTACGAGCAGTACTTC. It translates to CASSLERVPYEQYF.

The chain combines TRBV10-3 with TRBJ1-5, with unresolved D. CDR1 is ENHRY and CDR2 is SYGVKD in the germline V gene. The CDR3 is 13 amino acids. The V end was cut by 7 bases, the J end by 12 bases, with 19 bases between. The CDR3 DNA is TGTGCCATCACCGATGTACCCGGAACGGGCCAGCATTTT. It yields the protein CAITDVPGTGQHF.

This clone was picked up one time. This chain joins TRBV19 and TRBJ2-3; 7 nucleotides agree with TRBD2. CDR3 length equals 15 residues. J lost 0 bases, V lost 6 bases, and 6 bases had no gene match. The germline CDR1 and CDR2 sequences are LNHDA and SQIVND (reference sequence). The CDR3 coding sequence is TGTGCCAGTAGGCAAGCGGGGATAAGCACAGATACGCAGTATTTT. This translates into CASRQAGISTDTQYF. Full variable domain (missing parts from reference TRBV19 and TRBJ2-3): DGGITQSPKYLFRKEGQNVTLSCEQNLNHDAMYWYRQDPGQGLRLIYYSQIVNDFQKGDIAEGYSVSREKKESFPLTVTSAQKNPTAFYLCASRQAGISTDTQYFGPGTRLTVL.

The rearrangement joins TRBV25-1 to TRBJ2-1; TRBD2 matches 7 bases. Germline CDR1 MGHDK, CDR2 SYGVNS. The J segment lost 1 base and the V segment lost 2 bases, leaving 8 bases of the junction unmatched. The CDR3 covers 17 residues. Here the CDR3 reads CASSEENAGESYNEQFF. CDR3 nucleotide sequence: TGTGCCAGCAGTGAAGAAAATGCGGGGGAATCCTACAATGAGCAGTTCTTC.

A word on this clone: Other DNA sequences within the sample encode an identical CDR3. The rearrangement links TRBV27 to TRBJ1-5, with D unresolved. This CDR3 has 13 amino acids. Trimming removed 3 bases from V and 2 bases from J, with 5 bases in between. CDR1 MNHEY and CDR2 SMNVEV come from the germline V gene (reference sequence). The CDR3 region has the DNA TGTGCCAGCAGTTTCCGCGGCAATCAGCCCCAGCATTTT. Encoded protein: CASSFRGNQPQHF.

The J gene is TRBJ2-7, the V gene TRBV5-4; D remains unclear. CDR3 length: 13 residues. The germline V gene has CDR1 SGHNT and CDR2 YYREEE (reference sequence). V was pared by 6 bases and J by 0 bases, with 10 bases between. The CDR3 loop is CASTEPSSYEQYF. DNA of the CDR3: TGTGCCAGCACGGAGCCCAGCTCCTACGAGCAGTACTTC.

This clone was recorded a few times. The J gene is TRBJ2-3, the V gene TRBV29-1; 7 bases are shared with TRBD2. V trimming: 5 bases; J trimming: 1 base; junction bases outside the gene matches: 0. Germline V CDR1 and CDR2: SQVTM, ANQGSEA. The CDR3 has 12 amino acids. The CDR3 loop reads CSVSGGTDTQYF. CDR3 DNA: TGCAGCGTTAGCGGGGGCACAGATACGCAGTATTTT.

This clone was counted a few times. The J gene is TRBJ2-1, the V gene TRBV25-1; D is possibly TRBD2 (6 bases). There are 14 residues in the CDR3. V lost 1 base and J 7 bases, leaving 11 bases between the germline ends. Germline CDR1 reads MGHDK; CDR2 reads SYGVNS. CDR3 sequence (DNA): TGTGCCAGCAGTGAATTCGGGGGAGGAAATGAGCAGTTCTTC. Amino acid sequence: CASSEFGGGNEQFF.

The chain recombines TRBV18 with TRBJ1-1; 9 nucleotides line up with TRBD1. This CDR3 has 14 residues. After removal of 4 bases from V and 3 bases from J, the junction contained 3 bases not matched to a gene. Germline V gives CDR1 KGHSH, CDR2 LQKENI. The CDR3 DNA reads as TGTGCCAGCTCACGACAGGGGGGAGACACTGAAGCTTTCTTT. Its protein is CASSRQGGDTEAFF.

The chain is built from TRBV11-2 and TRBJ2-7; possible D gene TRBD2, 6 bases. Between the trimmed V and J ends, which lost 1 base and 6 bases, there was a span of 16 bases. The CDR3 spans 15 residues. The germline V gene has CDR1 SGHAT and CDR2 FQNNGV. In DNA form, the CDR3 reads TGTGCCAGCAGCTTAGCTGGGACTCACCAGGGCGAGCAGTACTTC. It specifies CASSLAGTHQGEQYF.

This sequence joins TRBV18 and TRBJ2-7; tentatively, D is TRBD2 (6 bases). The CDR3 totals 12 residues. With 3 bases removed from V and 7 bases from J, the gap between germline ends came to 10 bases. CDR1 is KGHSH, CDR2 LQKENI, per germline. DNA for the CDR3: TGTGCCAGCTCACCGGCCCTAGCGGAGCAGTACTTC. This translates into CASSPALAEQYF.

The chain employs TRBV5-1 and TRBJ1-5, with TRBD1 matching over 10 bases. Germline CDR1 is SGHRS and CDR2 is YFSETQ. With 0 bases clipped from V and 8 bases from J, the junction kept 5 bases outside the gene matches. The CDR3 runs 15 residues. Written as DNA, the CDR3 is TGCGCCAGCAGCTTGGCCGGGACAGGGGTTGAGCCCCAGCATTTT. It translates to CASSLAGTGVEPQHF.

The CDR3 coding sequence is TGTGCCACCTTACGTTTAACAGGGACTAGCCGGCCCTCCTACAATGAGCAGTTCTTC. Amino acid sequence: CATLRLTGTSRPSYNEQFF. The chain uses TRBV27 and TRBJ2-1, with 9 bases aligning to TRBD2. Germline trimming cut 10 bases from V and 0 bases from J; bases unmatched to any gene: 19. The CDR3 totals 19 residues. From germline, CDR1 is MNHEY and CDR2 SMNVEV (reference sequence).

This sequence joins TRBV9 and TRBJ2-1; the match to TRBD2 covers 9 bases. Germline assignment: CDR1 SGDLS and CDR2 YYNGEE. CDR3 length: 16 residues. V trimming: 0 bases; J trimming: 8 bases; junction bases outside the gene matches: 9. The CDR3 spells CASSVGAGGLSDEQFF. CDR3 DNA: TGTGCCAGCAGCGTAGGGGCGGGGGGGCTTTCGGATGAGCAGTTCTTC.

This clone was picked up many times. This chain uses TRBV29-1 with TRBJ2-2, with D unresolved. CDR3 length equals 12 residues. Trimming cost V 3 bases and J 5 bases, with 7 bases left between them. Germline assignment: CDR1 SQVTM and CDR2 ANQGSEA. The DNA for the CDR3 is TGCAGCGTTGATATGCGGACCGGGGAGCTGTTTTTT. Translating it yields CSVDMRTGELFF.

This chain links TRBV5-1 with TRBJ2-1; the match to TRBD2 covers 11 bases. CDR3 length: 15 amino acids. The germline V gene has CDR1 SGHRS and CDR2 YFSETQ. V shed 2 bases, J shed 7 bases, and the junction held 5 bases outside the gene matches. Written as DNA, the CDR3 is TGCGCCAGCAGCTTCGTCGCTAGCGGGAGGAATGAGCAGTTCTTC. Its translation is CASSFVASGRNEQFF.

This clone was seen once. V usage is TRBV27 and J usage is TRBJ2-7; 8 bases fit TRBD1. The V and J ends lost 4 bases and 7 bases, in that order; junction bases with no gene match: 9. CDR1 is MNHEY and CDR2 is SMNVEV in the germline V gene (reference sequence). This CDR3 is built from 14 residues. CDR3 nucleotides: TGTGCCAGCAGTTCTCCGGGACAGGATTGGGAGCAGTACTTC. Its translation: CASSSPGQDWEQYF.

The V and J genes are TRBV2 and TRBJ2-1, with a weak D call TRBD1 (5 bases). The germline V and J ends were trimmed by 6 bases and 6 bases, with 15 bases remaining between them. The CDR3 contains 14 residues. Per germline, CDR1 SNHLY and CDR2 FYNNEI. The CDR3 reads CASSQGGALNEQFF. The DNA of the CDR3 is TGTGCCAGCAGCCAGGGTGGGGCTCTCAATGAGCAGTTCTTC.

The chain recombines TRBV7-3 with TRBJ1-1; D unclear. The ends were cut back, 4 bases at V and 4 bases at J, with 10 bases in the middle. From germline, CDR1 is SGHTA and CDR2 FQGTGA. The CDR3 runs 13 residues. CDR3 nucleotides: TGTGCCAGCAGCTCTGGACGGGGCACTGAAGCTTTCTTT. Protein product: CASSSGRGTEAFF.

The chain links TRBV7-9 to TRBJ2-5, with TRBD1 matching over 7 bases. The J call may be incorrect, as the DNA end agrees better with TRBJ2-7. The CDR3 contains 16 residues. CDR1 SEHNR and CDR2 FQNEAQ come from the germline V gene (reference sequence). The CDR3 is CASSQVTGAVEHEQYF. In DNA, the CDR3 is TGTGCCAGCAGCCAGGTTACAGGGGCAGTAGAACACGAGCAGTACTTC.

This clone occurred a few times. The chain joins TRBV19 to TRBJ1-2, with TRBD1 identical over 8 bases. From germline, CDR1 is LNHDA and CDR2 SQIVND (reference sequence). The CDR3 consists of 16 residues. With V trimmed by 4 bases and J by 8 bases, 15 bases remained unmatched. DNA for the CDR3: TGTGCCAGTAGTAACGGCCACAGGGGGATTTTGGGCGGCTACACCTTC. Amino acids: CASSNGHRGILGGYTF.

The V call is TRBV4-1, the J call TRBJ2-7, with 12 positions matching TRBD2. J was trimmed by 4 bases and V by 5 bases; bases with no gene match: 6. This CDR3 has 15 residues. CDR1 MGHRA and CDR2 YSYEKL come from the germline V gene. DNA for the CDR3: TGCGCCAGCAGCTTAGCGACTAGCGGGGGTTACGAGCAGTACTTC. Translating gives CASSLATSGGYEQYF.

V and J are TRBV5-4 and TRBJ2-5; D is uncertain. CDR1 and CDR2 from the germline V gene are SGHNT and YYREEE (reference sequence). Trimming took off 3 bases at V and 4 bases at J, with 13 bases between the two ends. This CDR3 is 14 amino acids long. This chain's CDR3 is CASSSPGRIETQYF. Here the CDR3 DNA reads TGTGCCAGCAGCTCTCCTGGGCGTATAGAGACCCAGTACTTC.

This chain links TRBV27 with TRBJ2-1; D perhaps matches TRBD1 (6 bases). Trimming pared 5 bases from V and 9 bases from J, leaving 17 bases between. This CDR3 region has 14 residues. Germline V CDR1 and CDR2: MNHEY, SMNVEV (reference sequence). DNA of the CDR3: TGTGCCAGCAGTCCCTTCGGTGGGGGCTTTGAGCAGTTCTTC. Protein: CASSPFGGGFEQFF.

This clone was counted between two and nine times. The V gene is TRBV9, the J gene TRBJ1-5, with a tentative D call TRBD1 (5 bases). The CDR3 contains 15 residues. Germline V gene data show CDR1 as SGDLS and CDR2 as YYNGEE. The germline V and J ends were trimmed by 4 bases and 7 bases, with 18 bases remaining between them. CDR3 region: CASSPSFGGKQPQHF. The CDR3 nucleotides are TGTGCCAGCAGCCCATCCTTTGGGGGGAAGCAGCCCCAGCATTTT. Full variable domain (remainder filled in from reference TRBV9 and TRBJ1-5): DSGVTQTPKHLITATGQRVTLRCSPRSGDLSVYWYQQSLDQGLQFLIQYYNGEERAKGNILERFSAQQFPDLHSELNLSSLELGDSALYFCASSPSFGGKQPQHFGDGTRLSIL.